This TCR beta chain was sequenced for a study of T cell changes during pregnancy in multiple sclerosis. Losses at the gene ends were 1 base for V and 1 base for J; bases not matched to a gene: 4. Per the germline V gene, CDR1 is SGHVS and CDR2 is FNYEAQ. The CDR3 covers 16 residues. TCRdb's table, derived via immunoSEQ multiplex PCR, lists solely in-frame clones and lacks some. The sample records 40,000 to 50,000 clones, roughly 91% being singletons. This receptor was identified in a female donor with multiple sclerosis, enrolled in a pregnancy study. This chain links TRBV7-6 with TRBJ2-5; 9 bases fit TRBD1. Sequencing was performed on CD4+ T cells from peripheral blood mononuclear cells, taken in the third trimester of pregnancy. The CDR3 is CASSLGATGGQETQYF. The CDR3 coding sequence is TGTGCCAGCAGCTTAGGGGCGACAGGGGGCCAAGAGACCCAGTACTTC.